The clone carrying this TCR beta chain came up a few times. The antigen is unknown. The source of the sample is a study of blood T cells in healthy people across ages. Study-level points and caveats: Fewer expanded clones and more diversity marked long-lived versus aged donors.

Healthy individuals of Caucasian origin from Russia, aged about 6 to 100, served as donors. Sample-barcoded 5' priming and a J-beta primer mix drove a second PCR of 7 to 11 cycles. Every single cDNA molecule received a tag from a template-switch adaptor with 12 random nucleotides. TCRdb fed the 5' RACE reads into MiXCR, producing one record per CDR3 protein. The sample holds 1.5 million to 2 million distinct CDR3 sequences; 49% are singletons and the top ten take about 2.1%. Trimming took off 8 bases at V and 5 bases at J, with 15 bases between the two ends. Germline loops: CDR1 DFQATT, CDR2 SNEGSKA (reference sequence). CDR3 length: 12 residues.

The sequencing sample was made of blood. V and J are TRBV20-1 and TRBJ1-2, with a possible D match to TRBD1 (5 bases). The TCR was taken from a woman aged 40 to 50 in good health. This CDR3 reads CSPCEGPYGYTF. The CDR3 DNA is TGCAGTCCCTGTGAGGGACCTTATGGCTACACCTTC.